This T cell receptor (beta chain) was recovered during a study of blood T cell repertoires in COVID-19 (dated by TCRdb to the early 2020s). Study-level background: Collaborator samples came from the United States, Italy and Spain and covered acute and convalescent phases of COVID-19. Samples were obtained from the ongoing ImmuneRACE study (first 160 participants) and from 1,254 subjects provided by 6 global collaborators. The repertoires were released in a freely available public database meant as a resource for research on the immune response to SARS-CoV-2. A de-identified subject ID, COVID-19 status, age in years and sex were almost always included in the sample metadata. The prospective study material was composed of cDNA or gDNA derived from T cells, B-cell-depleted T cells, or PBMCs. The dataset comprised deeply sampled blood TCRbeta repertoires from subjects exposed to, actively infected with, or recovered from COVID-19. Where available, HLA class I and class II types were taken from metadata supplied by the sample provider and were not determined by assay-based typing.

The study at large found these results: The amount of clinical and demographic metadata varied by source and participant and was provided uncurated.

TCRbeta CDR3 regions were amplified from genomic DNA by means of the immunoSEQ Assay, a bias-controlled multiplex PCR. The study's own analysis went as follows. The number of nucleated cells in each sample was estimated from the amplification of reference gene primers within the assay. To quantify the absolute abundance of each unique TCRbeta CDR3 rearrangement, sequence reads were collapsed and filtered. For each sample, productive Simpson clonality was calculated as the square root of Simpson's diversity index over productive rearrangements. As stored in TCRdb, this immuneACCESS dataset retains in-frame rearrangements with V and J assigned. A fraction of the clones does not appear; measured against another copy, unresolved V genes explain less than half of the discrepancy, and the remainder lacks a known reason. V and J calls and clone size are those listed in that table; D and trimming were worked out from the DNA. In all, the sample holds 250,000 to 300,000 clones, and roughly nine tenths of those were seen once. The top ten clonotypes cover 3.6% of the sample.

The collaborating institutions used their own protocols to collect whole blood in K2EDTA tubes. For TCRbeta analysis, collaborators shipped samples as frozen whole blood, isolated PBMCs, or DNA extracted from either of those sample types. The CDR3 has 14 amino acids, counting the end cysteine and phenylalanine. The retained sequence is limited to the CDR3, 42 bases, with the frame set at the first base. As encoded in the germline V gene, CDR1 is KGHSH while CDR2 is LQKENI. V is pared back by 1 base and J by 3 bases, with 6 bases lying between the germline termini. Details on this clone: Its binding antigen is unknown. No much larger clone exists at a distance of one base, and base qualities are not known.

The V and J segments used are TRBV18 and TRBJ2-2, with no confident D gene call. This receptor was taken from a man younger than 35 with active or convalescent COVID-19. Input material: peripheral blood. The nucleotide sequence is TGTGCCAGCTCACCACATCCGGACACCGGGGAGCTGTTTTTT. This gives the protein CASSPHPDTGELFF.